Listed below are T cell receptor beta chains from one sample, sequenced in a study of shared clonotypes between healthy human individuals. Method: immunoSEQ multiplex PCR; TCRdb's copy keeps in-frame clones and lacks some. The sample yields about 500,000 clones, roughly three quarters seen once. The sample taken for sequencing was PBMCs. These receptors came from a woman between 35 and 50 years old in good health. Some clones in this sample may be carry-over from other donors' samples. Both conserved end residues are part of each CDR3. A D gene is named only where the DNA matches it firmly. For some rows the clone size is stated as once, few or many, or as a class when expanded; others skip it.

clone_size | d_call | j_call | v_call | cdr3_aa | cdr3_nt
NA | NA | TRBJ2-2 | TRBV27 | CASNQGGLRRELFF | TGTGCCAGCAATCAGGGGGGCTTGAGGCGGGAGCTGTTTTTT
many | TRBD2 | TRBJ2-2 | TRBV5-1 | CASATSENTGELFF | TGCGCCAGCGCGACTAGCGAGAACACCGGGGAGCTGTTTTTT
NA | NA | TRBJ2-2 | TRBV2 | CASSDLRRRNTGELFF | TGTGCCAGCAGTGATCTCCGCAGGCGGAACACCGGGGAGCTGTTTTTT
NA | NA | TRBJ2-1 | TRBV11-2 | CASSLAGAAEQFF | TGTGCCAGCAGCTTAGCGGGAGCGGCTGAGCAGTTCTTC
NA | NA | TRBJ2-4 | TRBV18 | CASSPGTPKNIQYF | TGTGCCAGCTCACCAGGGACTCCTAAAAACATTCAGTACTTC
NA | NA | TRBJ1-1 | TRBV9 | CASSLVGSNTEAFF | TGTGCCAGCAGCTTAGTCGGTTCGAACACTGAAGCTTTCTTT
NA | TRBD1 | TRBJ2-7 | TRBV10-2 | CASSTTGEKFDYEQYF | TGCGCCAGCAGCACGACAGGGGAGAAATTCGACTACGAGCAGTACTTC
NA | TRBD2 | TRBJ2-7 | TRBV11-2 | CASSLAGAGGGYF | TGTGCCAGCAGCTTAGCGGGCGCGGGAGGGGGTTACTTC
NA | TRBD1 | TRBJ2-5 | TRBV5-4 | CASSADREETQYF | TGTGCCAGCAGCGCGGACAGGGAAGAGACCCAGTACTTC
NA | NA | TRBJ2-3 | TRBV7-2 | CASSLALEVPTDTQYF | TGTGCCAGCAGCTTAGCCCTAGAAGTCCCCACAGATACGCAGTATTTT
NA | NA | TRBJ2-1 | TRBV5-4 | CASSAQGPVDNEQFF | TGTGCCAGCAGCGCGCAGGGGCCAGTTGACAATGAGCAGTTCTTC
NA | NA | TRBJ2-3 | TRBV27 | CASSLLADLSTDTQYF | TGTGCCAGCAGTTTACTGGCGGATCTCTCCACAGATACGCAGTATTTT
NA | NA | TRBJ1-1 | TRBV12-5 | CASGLGTEAFF | TGTGCTAGTGGTTTGGGCACTGAAGCTTTCTTT
NA | TRBD1 | TRBJ2-7 | TRBV28 | CASSLLGTGVYEQYF | TGTGCCAGCAGTTTACTAGGGACAGGGGTCTACGAGCAGTACTTC
NA | TRBD1 | TRBJ1-1 | TRBV5-1 | CASSLAVTGVNTEAFF | TGCGCCAGCAGCTTGGCAGTTACAGGGGTGAACACTGAAGCTTTCTTT
NA | TRBD1 | TRBJ2-2 | TRBV6-1 | CASSEEQGAVGELFF | TGTGCCAGCAGTGAAGAACAGGGGGCTGTCGGGGAGCTGTTTTTT
many | TRBD1 | TRBJ2-5 | TRBV10-3 | CAISERGAGGGHHQETQYF | TGTGCCATCAGTGAGAGGGGTGCAGGGGGCGGCCACCACCAAGAGACCCAGTACTTC
NA | NA | TRBJ1-1 | TRBV6-6 | CASSYGGGTEAFF | TGTGCCAGCAGTTACGGGGGGGGCACTGAAGCTTTCTTT
NA | NA | TRBJ2-1 | TRBV30 | CAWKYEGEQFF | TGTGCCTGGAAGTACGAGGGTGAGCAGTTCTTC
NA | TRBD1 | TRBJ2-7 | TRBV7-9 | CASSLWDSLSYEQYF | TGTGCCAGCAGCCTGTGGGACAGCTTGTCCTACGAGCAGTACTTC
few | NA | TRBJ2-6 | TRBV15 | CATSRDNPGANVLTF | TGTGCCACCAGCAGGGACAACCCTGGGGCCAACGTCCTGACTTTC
NA | NA | TRBJ1-4 | TRBV27 | CASSLEAGTKLFF | TGTGCCAGCAGTCTGGAGGCTGGTACTAAACTGTTTTTT
NA | NA | TRBJ1-5 | TRBV5-1 | CASSLAGSNQPQHF | TGCGCCAGCAGCTTGGCGGGGAGCAATCAGCCCCAGCATTTT
NA | NA | TRBJ1-5 | TRBV4-3 | CASSPDPTSNQPQHF | TGCGCCAGCAGCCCCGACCCCACGAGCAATCAGCCCCAGCATTTT
NA | TRBD2 | TRBJ2-1 | TRBV30 | CAWRRRAGHNEQFF | TGTGCCTGGAGGCGGAGAGCGGGGCACAATGAGCAGTTCTTC
NA | TRBD2 | TRBJ2-7 | TRBV7-2 | CASSFRGSSYEQYF | TGTGCCAGCAGCTTTCGCGGGAGCTCCTACGAGCAGTACTTC
NA | TRBD2 | TRBJ2-5 | TRBV5-1 | CASSLASGKETQYF | TGCGCCAGCAGCTTGGCTAGCGGGAAAGAGACCCAGTACTTC
NA | NA | TRBJ1-2 | TRBV7-9 | CASSLEGIWAGYTF | TGTGCCAGCAGCTTAGAAGGTATCTGGGCTGGCTACACCTTC
NA | NA | TRBJ2-3 | TRBV11-2 | CASSPGRTQYF | TGTGCCAGCAGCCCGGGACGCACGCAGTATTTT
NA | NA | TRBJ2-7 | TRBV5-4 | CASSLRGKTYEQYF | TGTGCCAGCAGCTTGAGGGGGAAAACCTACGAGCAGTACTTC
NA | TRBD2 | TRBJ2-3 | TRBV29-1 | CSSGGSGSWTDTQYF | TGCAGCTCAGGGGGTAGCGGGAGTTGGACAGATACGCAGTATTTT